This entry lists 29 T cell receptor beta chains sequenced from one sample in a study of blood T cell repertoires in COVID-19. Assay used: immunoSEQ multiplex PCR; TCRdb lists only in-frame clones, some missing. The table lists 250,000 to 350,000 clones, roughly 90% of them singletons, with roughly 20% in the top ten. Sequencing was carried out using PBMCs or T cells enriched from blood (not recorded which). The receptors were sampled from a woman in her twenties or thirties who had recovered from COVID-19.

The chain combines TRBV12-3 or TRBV12-4 with TRBJ1-1; no firm D call. The CDR3 length is 13 residues. V shed 5 bases and J shed 6 bases, with 13 bases lying between them. This CDR3 is CASSLALAAEAFF. The CDR3 bases are TGTGCCAGCAGTCTGGCCTTAGCGGCTGAAGCTTTCTTT.

CDR3 protein: CASSASTGQSEAFF. The CDR3 DNA reads as TGTGCCAGCAGCGCGTCGACAGGGCAAAGTGAAGCTTTCTTT. The chain is built from TRBV11-2 and TRBJ1-1, with TRBD1 matching over 7 bases. The ends lost 5 bases at V and 7 bases at J; junction bases unmatched: 10. Germline CDR1 reads SGHAT; CDR2 reads FQNNGV. The CDR3 totals 14 residues.

The chain uses TRBV7-6 and TRBJ1-5; 7 bases are shared with TRBD1. Germline loops: CDR1 SGHVS, CDR2 FNYEAQ. Losses at the gene ends were 1 base for V and 4 bases for J; bases not matched to a gene: 7. The CDR3 loop spans 16 amino acids. CDR3 sequence: CASSLGQGSVNQPQHF. CDR3 bases: TGTGCCAGCAGCTTAGGACAGGGATCCGTTAATCAGCCCCAGCATTTT.

The gene calls are TRBV15 and TRBJ2-1, with a weak D call TRBD2 (8 bases). The CDR3 consists of 17 residues. The germline V and J ends were trimmed by 1 base and 5 bases, with 18 bases remaining between them. Germline V gene sequence: CDR1 LNHNV, CDR2 YYDKDF (reference sequence). CDR3: CATSRAGGDSVNNEQFF. CDR3 coding DNA: TGTGCCACCAGCAGAGCGGGAGGGGACAGTGTGAACAATGAGCAGTTCTTC.

This chain uses TRBV6-2 or TRBV6-3 with TRBJ1-5; the D gene is possibly TRBD1 (6 bases). The germline gives CDR1 MNHEY, CDR2 SVGEGT. The CDR3 spans 14 residues. V lost 6 bases and J lost 6, with 15 bases in between. This chain's CDR3 is CASSPNRVGQPQHF. The DNA of the CDR3 is TGTGCCAGCAGCCCCAACAGGGTAGGTCAGCCCCAGCATTTT.

The chain couples TRBV6-5 to TRBJ1-1; possible D gene TRBD1, 6 bases. This CDR3 spans 15 amino acids. V lost 0 bases and J lost 5, with 13 bases in between. Germline V gives CDR1 MNHEY, CDR2 SVGAGI. CDR3 coding DNA: TGTGCCAGCAGTTACTCGGACAGACTGGGGACTGAAGCTTTCTTT. Encoded protein: CASSYSDRLGTEAFF.

The rearrangement uses TRBV28 and TRBJ2-3; a weak D match, TRBD2 (7 bases). This CDR3 is 14 amino acids long. The germline V gene encodes CDR1 MDHEN and CDR2 SYDVKM. Trimming stripped 3 bases from V and 4 bases from J, with 11 bases between. The CDR3 spells CASSFGGGADTQYF. CDR3 nucleotide sequence: TGTGCCAGCAGTTTCGGCGGGGGCGCAGATACGCAGTATTTT.

The chain joins TRBV10-3 to TRBJ1-6; D possibly corresponds to TRBD1 (6 bases). CDR1 is ENHRY, CDR2 SYGVKD, per germline. The CDR3 consists of 13 residues. V lost 10 bases to trimming and J lost 8 bases, with 15 bases between them. In nucleotides, the CDR3 is TGTGCCACCGGAGGACAGTTTGATTCACCCCTCCACTTT. Translation: CATGGQFDSPLHF.

The chain couples TRBV5-1 to TRBJ2-7, with TRBD2 as a possible D gene (5 bases). The CDR3 consists of 15 residues. Germline V lookup: CDR1 SGHRS, CDR2 YFSETQ. The V gene lost 3 bases and the J gene lost 5 bases, with 18 bases spanning the gap. CDR3 loop: CASSSRRAESHEQYF. Written as DNA, the CDR3 is TGCGCCAGCAGCTCCAGGAGAGCGGAGTCCCACGAGCAGTACTTC.

Only one count was recorded for this clone. The CDR3 sequence: CASSLSRKDEQYF. CDR3 nucleotides: TGTGCCAGCAGTTTATCCAGGAAGGACGAGCAGTACTTC. The chain employs TRBV28 and TRBJ2-7; no clear D gene. Germline-derived CDR1 and CDR2 are MDHEN and SYDVKM. The CDR3 spans 13 residues. The V gene lost 1 base and the J gene lost 5 bases, with 9 bases spanning the gap.

The chain carries TRBV6-4 and TRBJ2-2; 8 bases are a match to TRBD1. V shed 8 bases, J shed 4 bases, and the junction held 0 bases outside the gene matches. In germline, CDR1 is MRHNA, CDR2 SNTAGT. This CDR3 is 12 amino acids long. CDR3 sequence: CASGQGTGELFF. CDR3 sequence (DNA): TGTGCCAGCGGACAGGGCACCGGGGAGCTGTTTTTT.

The chain joins TRBV5-1 to TRBJ1-1, with D unclear. V was shortened by 4 bases and J by 12 bases, with 19 bases between the two germline ends. Germline CDR1 is SGHRS and CDR2 is YFSETQ. This CDR3 has 13 residues. The CDR3 DNA is TGCGCCAGCAGCCACGCGCCCCGGGTAGAGTCTTTCTTT. Its protein product is CASSHAPRVESFF.

This clone was detected only a few times. This chain's CDR3 is CASKDGDQPQHF. The CDR3 coding sequence is TGTGCCAGCAAGGACGGGGATCAGCCCCAGCATTTT. J is TRBJ1-5 and V is TRBV6-5; unclear D gene. CDR1 is MNHEY, CDR2 SVGAGI, per germline. CDR3 length: 12 residues. V gave up 7 bases and J gave up 5 bases, with 9 bases separating them.

On this clone: Relative to the germline gene, one junction end is altered; a read error may explain this. The gene calls are TRBV5-6 and TRBJ2-3; 7 bases line up with TRBD2. Per germline, CDR1 SGHDT and CDR2 YYEEEE. This CDR3 has 15 residues. CDR3 in DNA: TGTGCCAGCAGCTTGTTCCGGGACTACGATCCCGCAAGTCAATTT. As protein: CASSLFRDYDPASQF.

The chain is built from TRBV19 and TRBJ2-7; D not resolved. With 10 bases removed from V and 3 bases from J, the gap between germline ends came to 13 bases. The germline V gene has CDR1 LNHDA and CDR2 SQIVND (reference sequence). The CDR3 loop spans 12 amino acids. The CDR3 DNA reads TGTGCCAATCCGCGATTCGTCTACGAGCAGTACTTC. Protein: CANPRFVYEQYF.

The chain couples TRBV19 to TRBJ1-1, with D possibly matching TRBD1 (5 bases). V was trimmed by 11 bases and J by 5 bases, leaving 15 bases between them. CDR3 length: 12 amino acids. The germline V gene encodes CDR1 LNHDA and CDR2 SQIVND (reference sequence). CDR3 protein: CASKAGETEAFF. The CDR3 DNA reads as TGTGCCTCTAAGGCGGGGGAAACTGAAGCTTTCTTT.

The rearrangement links TRBV7-2 to TRBJ1-2; D is unresolved. Trimming left V 5 bases short and J 5 bases short, with 18 bases between. Germline V gene data show CDR1 as SGHTA and CDR2 as FQGNSA. This CDR3 region has 15 residues. The CDR3 sequence: CASSPRRGPGYGYTF. The CDR3 DNA follows: TGTGCCAGCAGCCCAAGACGAGGGCCAGGTTATGGCTACACCTTC. The whole variable domain, filled in from reference TRBV7-2 and TRBJ1-2, reads GAGVSQSPSNKVTEKGKDVELRCDPISGHTALYWYRQSLGQGLEFLIYFQGNSAPDKSGLPSDRFSAERTGGSVSTLTIQRTQQEDSAVYLCASSPRRGPGYGYTFGSGTRLTVV.

Regarding this clone: A read error may account for a junction end that differs from germline. The chain links TRBV7-7 to TRBJ2-5; D is possibly TRBD1 (7 bases). The CDR3 consists of 14 residues. In germline, CDR1 is SSHAT, CDR2 FNYEAQ (reference sequence). The CDR3: CASSPRQGGETQYF. The CDR3 DNA follows: TGTGCTAGCAGCCCCCGGCAGGGGGGAGAGACCCAGTACTTC.

The chain recombines TRBV2 with TRBJ1-4, with TRBD1 matching 10 bases. CDR3 length: 14 amino acids. Germline CDR1 SNHLY, CDR2 FYNNEI. The CDR3 sequence is CASATGQGNEKLFF. The CDR3 nucleotides read TGTGCTTCCGCAACGGGACAGGGGAATGAAAAACTGTTTTTT.

The chain joins TRBV4-1 to TRBJ2-7, with 14 bases lining up with TRBD2. The J segment lost 3 bases and the V segment lost 3 bases, leaving 1 base of the junction unmatched. The CDR3 loop spans 15 amino acids. In germline, CDR1 is MGHRA, CDR2 YSYEKL. For the CDR3, the DNA is TGCGCCAGCAGCCAGGGACTAGCGGGGGTCTACGAGCAGTACTTC. Protein product: CASSQGLAGVYEQYF.

V is TRBV28 and J is TRBJ1-2; D not certain. Germline values: CDR1 MDHEN, CDR2 SYDVKM. This CDR3 comprises 11 residues. Trimming took 6 bases from V and 5 from J, leaving 7 bases between them. As DNA, the CDR3 is TGTGCCAGCAGGGGCTCATATGGCTACACCTTC. It codes for CASRGSYGYTF.

The chain links TRBV28 to TRBJ2-1, with 10 positions matching TRBD2. V dropped 4 bases and J dropped 4; count of bases not matched to a gene: 10. CDR1 is MDHEN and CDR2 is SYDVKM in the germline V gene. The CDR3 runs 17 residues. CDR3 in amino acids: CASSSGASGSIYNEQFF. For the CDR3, the DNA is TGTGCCAGCAGTTCCGGAGCTAGCGGGAGCATTTACAATGAGCAGTTCTTC.

The chain combines TRBV5-8 with TRBJ2-5; possibly TRBD1 for D (6 bases). V lost 5 bases to trimming and J lost 1 base, with 15 bases between them. The V gene's germline CDR1 is SGHTS and CDR2 YDEGEE. This CDR3 is 15 amino acids long. The CDR3 protein is CASRGRTDLQETQYF. The DNA of the CDR3 is TGTGCCAGCAGGGGACGGACAGACCTCCAAGAGACCCAGTACTTC.

The CDR3 DNA follows: TGTGCCAGCAGCGGAACAGGGGCTGCTGAAAAACTGTTTTTT. Its protein is CASSGTGAAEKLFF. The chain recombines TRBV28 with TRBJ1-4; 7 bases agree with TRBD1. In germline, CDR1 is MDHEN, CDR2 SYDVKM. This CDR3 comprises 14 residues. The V gene end was trimmed by 6 bases and the J gene end by 7 bases; junction bases not matched to a gene: 8.

This sequence joins TRBV27 and TRBJ1-2; possible D gene TRBD1, 6 bases. V lost 2 bases to trimming and J lost 7 bases, with 11 bases between them. Germline-derived CDR1 and CDR2 are MNHEY and SMNVEV (reference sequence). The CDR3 runs to 13 residues. The CDR3: CASSLRAGVGYTF. CDR3 bases: TGTGCCAGCAGTTTAAGGGCAGGGGTTGGCTACACCTTC.

The chain combines TRBV4-1 with TRBJ1-6, with D maybe TRBD1 (6 bases). Between the trimmed V and J ends, which lost 2 bases and 8 bases, there was a span of 13 bases. Germline CDR1 reads MGHRA; CDR2 reads YSYEKL. The CDR3 runs 15 residues. CDR3 region: CASSQMDRMDSPLHF. The CDR3 coding sequence is TGCGCCAGCAGCCAAATGGACAGAATGGATTCACCCCTCCACTTT.

V and J are TRBV6-5 and TRBJ2-5; 7 nucleotides match TRBD1. This CDR3 region has 13 residues. Germline loops: CDR1 MNHEY, CDR2 SVGAGI. V gave up 6 bases and J gave up 1 base; unmatched junction bases: 2. The CDR3: CASSWTGQETQYF. DNA for the CDR3: TGTGCCAGCAGCTGGACAGGCCAAGAGACCCAGTACTTC.

There are a few counts of this clone. The chain couples TRBV2 to TRBJ1-4, with D maybe TRBD1 (6 bases). The CDR3 spans 15 residues. The ends were cut back, 6 bases at V and 8 bases at J, with 19 bases in the middle. Germline assignment: CDR1 SNHLY and CDR2 FYNNEI. The CDR3 DNA follows: TGTGCCAGCAGCCGTAGGGAGGGGGTGCGAGAAAAACTGTTTTTT. The encoded protein is CASSRREGVREKLFF. The variable domain in full, completed from reference TRBV2 and TRBJ1-4, reads EPEVTQTPSHQVTQMGQEVILRCVPISNHLYFYWYRQILGQKVEFLVSFYNNEISEKSEIFDDQFSVERPDGSNFTLKIRSTKLEDSAMYFCASSRREGVREKLFFGSGTQLSVL.

V and J are TRBV10-3 and TRBJ1-1; D is uncertain. This CDR3 comprises 11 residues. Trimming pared 5 bases from V and 11 bases from J, leaving 12 bases between. Germline CDR1 and CDR2: ENHRY and SYGVKD. The CDR3 is CAISRTGSAFF. CDR3 nucleotide sequence: TGTGCCATCAGTCGAACCGGTTCTGCTTTCTTT.